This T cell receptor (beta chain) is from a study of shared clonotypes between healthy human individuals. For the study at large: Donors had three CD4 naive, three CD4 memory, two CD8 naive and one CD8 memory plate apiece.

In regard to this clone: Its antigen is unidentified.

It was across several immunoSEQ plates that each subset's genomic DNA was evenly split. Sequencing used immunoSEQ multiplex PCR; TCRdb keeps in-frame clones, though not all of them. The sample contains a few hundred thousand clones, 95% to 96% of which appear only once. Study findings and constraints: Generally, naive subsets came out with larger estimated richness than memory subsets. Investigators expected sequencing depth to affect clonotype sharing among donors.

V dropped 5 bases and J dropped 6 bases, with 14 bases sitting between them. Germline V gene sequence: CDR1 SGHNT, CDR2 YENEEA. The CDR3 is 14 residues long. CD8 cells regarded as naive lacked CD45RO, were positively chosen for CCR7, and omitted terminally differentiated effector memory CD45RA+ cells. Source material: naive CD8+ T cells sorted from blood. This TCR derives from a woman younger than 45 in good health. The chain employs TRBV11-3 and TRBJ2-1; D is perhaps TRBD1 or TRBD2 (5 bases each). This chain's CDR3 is CASSQDRDRNEQFF. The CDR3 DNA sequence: TGTGCCAGCAGCCAAGACCGGGACCGCAATGAGCAGTTCTTC.